This T cell receptor beta chain was identified during a study of shared clonotypes between healthy human individuals. The study separated CD4+ cells into CD45RA+ naive and CD45RA-negative memory subsets. Each subset's genomic DNA was shared equally among a number of immunoSEQ plates. TCRdb keeps only in-frame clones here, not all; method: immunoSEQ multiplex PCR. The sample carries over a million clones, 70% to 80% recorded once. The study's findings and limits: A small donor pool kept down the genetic and exposure-history diversity that was represented. Estimated richness was generally greater in naive than memory subsets.

Concerning this clone itself: Its matching antigen is unknown.

CDR3 length: 14 amino acids. Germline V gene sequence: CDR1 LNHNV, CDR2 YYDKDF (reference sequence). The V end was cut by 0 bases, the J end by 0 bases, with 5 bases between. The source of this sequence is a man between 18 and 35 years old in good health. Some clones in this sample may be carry-over from other donors' samples. This chain connects TRBV15 to TRBJ1-1; D is unclear. Sequencing input: memory CD4+ T cells from PBMCs. As for subset: CD45RA-negative fraction. The CDR3 reads CATSRDRMNTEAFF. The CDR3, as DNA: TGTGCCACCAGCAGAGATCGGATGAACACTGAAGCTTTCTTT.